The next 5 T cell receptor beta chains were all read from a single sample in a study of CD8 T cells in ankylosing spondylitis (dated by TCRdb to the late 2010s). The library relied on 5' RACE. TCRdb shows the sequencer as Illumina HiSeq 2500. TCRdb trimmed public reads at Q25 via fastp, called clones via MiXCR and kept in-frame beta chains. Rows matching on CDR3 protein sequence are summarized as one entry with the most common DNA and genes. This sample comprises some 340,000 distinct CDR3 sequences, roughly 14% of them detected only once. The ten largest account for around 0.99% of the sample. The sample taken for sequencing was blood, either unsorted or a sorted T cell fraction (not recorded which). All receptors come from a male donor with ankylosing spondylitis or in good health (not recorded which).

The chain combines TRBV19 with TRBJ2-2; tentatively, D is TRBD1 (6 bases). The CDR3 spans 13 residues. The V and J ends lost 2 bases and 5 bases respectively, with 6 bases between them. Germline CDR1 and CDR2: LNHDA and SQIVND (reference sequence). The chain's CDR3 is CASSIQGTGELFF. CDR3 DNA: TGTGCCAGTAGTATACAGGGGACCGGGGAGCTGTTTTTT. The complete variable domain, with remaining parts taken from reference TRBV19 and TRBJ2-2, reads DGGITQSPKYLFRKEGQNVTLSCEQNLNHDAMYWYRQDPGQGLRLIYYSQIVNDFQKGDIAEGYSVSREKKESFPLTVTSAQKNPTAFYLCASSIQGTGELFFGEGSRLTVL.

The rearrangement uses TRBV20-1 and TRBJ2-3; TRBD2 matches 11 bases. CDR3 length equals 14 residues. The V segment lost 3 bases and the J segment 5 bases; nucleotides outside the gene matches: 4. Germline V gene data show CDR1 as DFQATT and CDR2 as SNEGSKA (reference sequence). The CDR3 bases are TGCAGTGCTAGTAGCGGGGGGGTTGAAGATACGCAGTATTTT. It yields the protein CSASSGGVEDTQYF.

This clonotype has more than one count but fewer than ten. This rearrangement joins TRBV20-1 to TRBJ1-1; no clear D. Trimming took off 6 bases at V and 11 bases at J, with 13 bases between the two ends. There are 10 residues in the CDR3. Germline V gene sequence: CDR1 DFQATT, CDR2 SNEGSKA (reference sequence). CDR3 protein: CSARVLGAFF. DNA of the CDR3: TGCAGTGCCCGGGTACTTGGGGCTTTCTTT.

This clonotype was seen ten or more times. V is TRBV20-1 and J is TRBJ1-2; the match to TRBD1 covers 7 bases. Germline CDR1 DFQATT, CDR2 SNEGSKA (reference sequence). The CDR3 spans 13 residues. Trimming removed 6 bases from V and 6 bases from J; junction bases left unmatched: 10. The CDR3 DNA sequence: TGCAGTGCGAGGGGGTTCAGGGGGGATGGCTACACCTTC. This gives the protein CSARGFRGDGYTF.

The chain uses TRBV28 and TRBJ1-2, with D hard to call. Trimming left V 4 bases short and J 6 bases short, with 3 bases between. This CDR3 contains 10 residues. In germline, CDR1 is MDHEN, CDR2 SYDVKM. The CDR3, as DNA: TGTGCCAGCAGTTCGGATGGCTACACCTTC. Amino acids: CASSSDGYTF.